This entry features one TCR beta chain sequence. The antigen is unknown. These data originate in a study of memory CD4+ T cells and cytomegalovirus serostatus. Study summary: Donors were healthy Belgian adults, fewer than ten CMV seropositive and 24 seronegative.

This CDR3 contains 14 residues. The germline V gene encodes CDR1 SGHRS and CDR2 YFSETQ. Trimming at V came to 5 bases and at J to 7 bases, leaving 5 bases not matched to a gene. Whole-study findings and limits: 67 of 164 known CMV-associated TCRbeta sequences appeared in CD4+ memory.

The sort gate was single viable CD3+CD4+CD8-CD45RO+ cells for memory CD4+ T cells. Under the authors' procedure: Out-of-frame sequences were removed, leaving roughly 2.1 million distinct TCRbeta sequences. The data were produced by immunoSEQ multiplex PCR, yet TCRdb's version contains in-frame clones alone and is incomplete. That table is the source of V, J and clone size, and D and trimming were worked out from the DNA. The table records 50,000 to 60,000 clones, 82% of them present only once. The sequenced sample consisted of memory CD4+ T cells from blood. The receptor was derived from an adult in good health and CMV-seronegative. V gene TRBV5-1 combines with J gene TRBJ1-4; 10 nucleotides agree with TRBD1. The CDR3 coding sequence is TGCGCCAGCAGACTGACAGGGGGCGCTGAAAAACTGTTTTTT. Translation gives CASRLTGGAEKLFF.